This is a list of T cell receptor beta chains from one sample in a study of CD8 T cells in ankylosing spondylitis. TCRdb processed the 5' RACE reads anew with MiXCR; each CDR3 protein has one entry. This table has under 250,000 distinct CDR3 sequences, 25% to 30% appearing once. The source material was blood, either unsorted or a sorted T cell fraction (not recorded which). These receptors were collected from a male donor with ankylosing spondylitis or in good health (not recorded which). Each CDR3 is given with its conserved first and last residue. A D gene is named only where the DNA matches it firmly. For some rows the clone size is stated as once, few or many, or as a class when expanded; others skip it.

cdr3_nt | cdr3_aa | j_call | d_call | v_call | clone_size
TGCAGCGTTACTCCCTACAATGAGCAGTTCTTC | CSVTPYNEQFF | TRBJ2-1 | . | TRBV29-1 | many
TGTGCCAGCAGTCCCATCCGGGATACGCAGTATTTT | CASSPIRDTQYF | TRBJ2-3 | . | TRBV6-1 | .
TGCGCCAGCAGCTTGGATGGACAGACCGGGGAGCTGTTTTTT | CASSLDGQTGELFF | TRBJ2-2 | . | TRBV5-1 | many
TGCAGCGTTAGGACCGAGGTGTTCGGGTCCTACGAGCAGTACTTC | CSVRTEVFGSYEQYF | TRBJ2-7 | . | TRBV29-1 | many
TGCAGTGCTAGACTAGCGGGAGCCTCCTACGAGCAGTACTTC | CSARLAGASYEQYF | TRBJ2-7 | TRBD2 | TRBV20-1 | few
TGTGCCAGCAGTTTAACGGTAGATGGAAACACCATATATTTT | CASSLTVDGNTIYF | TRBJ1-3 | . | TRBV27 | few
TGCAGCGTTGCTACGTTCCAAGAGACCCAGTACTTC | CSVATFQETQYF | TRBJ2-5 | . | TRBV29-1 | few
TGCGCCAGCAGCCAAGATTGGGGACAGTCCTATGGCTACACCTTC | CASSQDWGQSYGYTF | TRBJ1-2 | TRBD1 | TRBV4-3 | .
TGTGCCAGCAGCTCCGGACTAGCGGGACTCACAGATACGCAGTATTTT | CASSSGLAGLTDTQYF | TRBJ2-3 | TRBD2 | TRBV11-2 | many
TGTGCCACCAGTGGTCCCGGGACCAGCTCCTACGAGCAGTACTTC | CATSGPGTSSYEQYF | TRBJ2-7 | . | TRBV24-1 | many
TGTGCCAGCAGTGGGGACAGGGGGCGCACCTACGAGCAGTACTTC | CASSGDRGRTYEQYF | TRBJ2-7 | TRBD1 | TRBV12-3/TRBV12-4 | many
TGTGCCAGCAGCCCAGGACTAGCGGGAGGGCCTGGGGCCAACGTCCTGACTTTC | CASSPGLAGGPGANVLTF | TRBJ2-6 | TRBD2 | TRBV11-1 | many
TGCAGCGTTGGACAGGCCCCAGGGCAGAGCTATGGCTACACCTTC | CSVGQAPGQSYGYTF | TRBJ1-2 | . | TRBV29-1 | .
TGCAGTGGGAGCCCGGGGGCAGACACAGATACGCAGTATTTT | CSGSPGADTDTQYF | TRBJ2-3 | . | TRBV20-1 | .